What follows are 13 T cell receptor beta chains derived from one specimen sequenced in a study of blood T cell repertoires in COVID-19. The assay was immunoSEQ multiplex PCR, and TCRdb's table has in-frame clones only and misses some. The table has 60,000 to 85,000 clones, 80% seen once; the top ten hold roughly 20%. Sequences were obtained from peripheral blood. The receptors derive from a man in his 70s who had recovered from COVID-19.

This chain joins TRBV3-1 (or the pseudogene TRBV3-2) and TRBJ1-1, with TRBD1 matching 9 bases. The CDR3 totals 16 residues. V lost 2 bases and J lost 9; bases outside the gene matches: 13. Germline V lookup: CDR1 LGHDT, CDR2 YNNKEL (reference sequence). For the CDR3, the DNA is TGTGCCAGCAGCCAACCTGGGACAGGGTCCCAGGTGCAAGCTTTCTTT. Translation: CASSQPGTGSQVQAFF.

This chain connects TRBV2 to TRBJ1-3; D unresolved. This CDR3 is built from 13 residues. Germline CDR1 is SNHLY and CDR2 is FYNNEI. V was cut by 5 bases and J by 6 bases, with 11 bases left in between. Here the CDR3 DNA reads TGTGCCAGCAGTATGCTCCTAGAAAACACCATATATTTT. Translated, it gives CASSMLLENTIYF.

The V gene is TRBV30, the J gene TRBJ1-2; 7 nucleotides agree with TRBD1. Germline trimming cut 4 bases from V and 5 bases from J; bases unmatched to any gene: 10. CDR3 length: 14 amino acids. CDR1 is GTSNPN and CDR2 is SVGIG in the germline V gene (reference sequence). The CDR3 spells CAWNRRGGQYGYTF. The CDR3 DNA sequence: TGTGCCTGGAACCGACGAGGGGGCCAATATGGCTACACCTTC.

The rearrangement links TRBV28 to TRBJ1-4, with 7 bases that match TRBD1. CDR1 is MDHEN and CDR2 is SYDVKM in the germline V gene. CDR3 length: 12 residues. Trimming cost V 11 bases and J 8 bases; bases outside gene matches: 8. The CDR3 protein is CASFRQGEKLFF. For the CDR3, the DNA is TGTGCCTCCTTCCGACAGGGCGAAAAACTGTTTTTT.

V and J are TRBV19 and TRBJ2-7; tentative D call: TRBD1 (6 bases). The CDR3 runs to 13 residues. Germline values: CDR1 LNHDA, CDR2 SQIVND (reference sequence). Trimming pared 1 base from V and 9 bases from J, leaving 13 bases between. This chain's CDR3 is CASSIAPGDGQYF. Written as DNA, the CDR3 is TGTGCCAGTAGTATAGCTCCAGGGGATGGGCAGTACTTC. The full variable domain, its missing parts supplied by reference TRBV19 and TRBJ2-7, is DGGITQSPKYLFRKEGQNVTLSCEQNLNHDAMYWYRQDPGQGLRLIYYSQIVNDFQKGDIAEGYSVSREKKESFPLTVTSAQKNPTAFYLCASSIAPGDGQYFGPGTRLTVT.

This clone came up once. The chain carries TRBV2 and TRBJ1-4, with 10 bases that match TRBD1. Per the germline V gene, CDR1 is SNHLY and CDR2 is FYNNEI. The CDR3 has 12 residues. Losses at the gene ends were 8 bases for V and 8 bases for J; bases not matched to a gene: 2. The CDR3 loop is CASQTGGEKLFF. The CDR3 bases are TGTGCCAGCCAGACAGGGGGCGAAAAACTGTTTTTT.

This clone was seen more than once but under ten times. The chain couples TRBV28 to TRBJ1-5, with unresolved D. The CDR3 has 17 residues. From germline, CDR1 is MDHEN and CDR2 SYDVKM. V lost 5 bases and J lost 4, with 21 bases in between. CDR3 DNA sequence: TGTGCCAGCAGTGTCGACTTTCGTTCTGTGGCTAATCAGCCCCAGCATTTT. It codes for CASSVDFRSVANQPQHF.

For the CDR3, the DNA is TGTGCCAGCAGTTTAAGCCCTCCCGGGACTTGGACGGTCGGCACCGGGGAGCTGTTTTTT. Translated, it gives CASSLSPPGTWTVGTGELFF. This chain uses TRBV27 with TRBJ2-2; tentative D call: TRBD2 (6 bases). The germline gives CDR1 MNHEY, CDR2 SMNVEV (reference sequence). The CDR3 extends over 20 amino acids. The germline V and J ends were trimmed by 2 bases and 4 bases, with 26 bases remaining between them.

The CDR3 DNA is TGTGCCAGCAGAGGGGGAAATCAGCCCCAGCATTTT. Its translation is CASRGGNQPQHF. The V gene is TRBV27, the J gene TRBJ1-5, with TRBD1 as a possible D gene (6 bases). Per the germline V gene, CDR1 is MNHEY and CDR2 is SMNVEV (reference sequence). CDR3 length: 12 amino acids. The V end was cut by 6 bases, the J end by 4 bases, with 7 bases between.

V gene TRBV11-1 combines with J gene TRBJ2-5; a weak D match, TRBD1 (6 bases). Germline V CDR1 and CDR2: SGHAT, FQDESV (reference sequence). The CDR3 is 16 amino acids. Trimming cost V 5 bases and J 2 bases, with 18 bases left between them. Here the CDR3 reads CASSQVEQGKQETQYF. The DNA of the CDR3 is TGTGCCAGCAGCCAAGTAGAACAGGGAAAACAAGAGACCCAGTACTTC.

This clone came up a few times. This CDR3 reads CASSDDRGFEKLFF. The CDR3 DNA sequence: TGTGCCAGCAGCGACGACAGGGGATTCGAAAAACTGTTTTTT. V usage is TRBV9 and J usage is TRBJ1-4; 8 nucleotides agree with TRBD1. V dropped 3 bases and J dropped 8; count of bases not matched to a gene: 6. Germline CDR1 SGDLS, CDR2 YYNGEE. The CDR3 loop spans 14 amino acids. Based on the CDR3 plus reference TRBV9 and TRBJ1-4, the full variable domain is DSGVTQTPKHLITATGQRVTLRCSPRSGDLSVYWYQQSLDQGLQFLIQYYNGEERAKGNILERFSAQQFPDLHSELNLSSLELGDSALYFCASSDDRGFEKLFFGSGTQLSVL.

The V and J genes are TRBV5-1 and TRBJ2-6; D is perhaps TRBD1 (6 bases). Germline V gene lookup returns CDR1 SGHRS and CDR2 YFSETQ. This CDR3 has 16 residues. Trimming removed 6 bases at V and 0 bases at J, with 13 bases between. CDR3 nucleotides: TGCGCCAGCAAGGAACAGGGAAGCTCTGGGGCCAACGTCCTGACTTTC. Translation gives CASKEQGSSGANVLTF. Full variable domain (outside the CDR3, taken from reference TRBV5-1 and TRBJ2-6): KAGVTQTPRYLIKTRGQQVTLSCSPISGHRSVSWYQQTPGQGLQFLFEYFSETQRNKGNFPGRFSGRQFSNSRSEMNVSTLELGDSALYLCASKEQGSSGANVLTFGAGSRLTVL.

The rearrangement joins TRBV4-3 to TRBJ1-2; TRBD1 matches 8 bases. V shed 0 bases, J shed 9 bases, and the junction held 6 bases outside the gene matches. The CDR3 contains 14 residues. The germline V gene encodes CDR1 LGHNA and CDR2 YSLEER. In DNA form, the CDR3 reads TGCGCCAGCAGCCAAGAGAGGGGGACAGGTAGCTACACCTTC. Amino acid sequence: CASSQERGTGSYTF.